These 26 T cell receptor beta chains were sequenced from one sample in a study of vaccination effects on CD4 cells after COVID-19. Sequenced by immunoSEQ multiplex PCR; TCRdb stores in-frame clones only, minus some. The repertoire holds 37,000 or so clones, 60% to 80% seen once, with 15% in the top ten. The ViraFEST assay expanded antigen-specific CD4+ T cells with viral peptide pools before sequencing. Following a roughly 10-day culture, CD4+ T cells were purified. Nobody among the vaccine recipients had prior SARS-CoV-2 infection (nucleocapsid antibodies were negative). The antigens for these receptors are not known. This specimen consisted of CD4+ T cells from PBMCs cultured with HCoV-OC43 spike peptides, obtained before COVID-19 vaccination. Subset: HCoV-OC43 spike overlapping peptide pool stimulation. These receptors all stem from a human donor who received a COVID-19 vaccine.

The V gene is TRBV4-1, the J gene TRBJ2-7; TRBD2 agrees at 7 bases. V shed 2 bases, J shed 7 bases, and the junction held 5 bases outside the gene matches. CDR1 MGHRA and CDR2 YSYEKL come from the germline V gene. The CDR3 contains 13 residues. The CDR3 nucleotides read TGCGCCAGCAGCCAATCCGGGGGGAGGGAGCAGTACTTC. Encoded protein: CASSQSGGREQYF.

The gene calls are TRBV5-4 and TRBJ2-5; D is unclear. CDR3 size: 15 residues. Germline values: CDR1 SGHNT, CDR2 YYREEE (reference sequence). The V end lost 0 bases, the J end lost 2 bases, and 11 bases lay between the germline ends. This CDR3 is CASSLGIEEQETQYF. The CDR3 nucleotides are TGTGCCAGCAGCTTGGGGATAGAAGAGCAAGAGACCCAGTACTTC.

The chain links TRBV3-1 (or the pseudogene TRBV3-2) to TRBJ2-7; the match to TRBD2 covers 9 bases. V shed 0 bases and J 3 bases; nucleotides not matched to a gene: 9. There are 17 residues in the CDR3. Looked up from germline, CDR1 is LGHDT and CDR2 is YNNKEL (reference sequence). CDR3 amino acids: CASSQDWASGTYYEQYF. The CDR3 nucleotides read TGTGCCAGCAGCCAAGACTGGGCTAGCGGGACATACTACGAGCAGTACTTC.

This chain connects TRBV29-1 to TRBJ2-2, with a weak D call TRBD1 (6 bases). Germline values: CDR1 SQVTM, CDR2 ANQGSEA. V shed 3 bases and J shed 2 bases, with 7 bases lying between them. The CDR3 totals 13 residues. This CDR3 is CSVDRGNTGELFF. As DNA, the CDR3 is TGCAGCGTTGACAGGGGTAACACCGGGGAGCTGTTTTTT.

This sequence joins TRBV6-4 and TRBJ1-2; possible D gene TRBD1, 6 bases. V gave up 0 bases and J gave up 8 bases, with 16 bases separating them. Germline V gene data show CDR1 as MRHNA and CDR2 as SNTAGT. The CDR3 is made up of 15 amino acids. The CDR3 coding sequence is TGTGCCAGCAGTGACTCGATTGGGGGCCGGGCGGGCTACACCTTC. Encoded protein: CASSDSIGGRAGYTF.

The rearrangement joins TRBV7-8 to TRBJ2-2; TRBD2 agrees at 13 bases. The CDR3 sequence is 17 residues long. CDR1 and CDR2 from the germline V gene are SGHVS and FQNEAQ. V shed 4 bases, J shed 2 bases, and the junction held 4 bases outside the gene matches. Written as DNA, the CDR3 is TGTGCCAGCAGCTCTCGACTAGCGGGGGGTAACACCGGGGAGCTGTTTTTT. This sequence encodes CASSSRLAGGNTGELFF.

This clone was counted a few times. This chain uses TRBV29-1 with TRBJ2-7; TRBD1 matches at 9 bases. V lost 6 bases and J lost 4; bases outside the gene matches: 10. Germline CDR1 is SQVTM and CDR2 is ANQGSEA. This CDR3 has 14 residues. CDR3 coding DNA: TGCAGCGTCGCCGGGACAGGGTATTTTTACGAGCAGTACTTC. This encodes CSVAGTGYFYEQYF.

This clone has just one count. The gene calls are TRBV12-3 or TRBV12-4 and TRBJ2-5; no definite D call. Trimming left V 5 bases short and J 5 bases short, with 12 bases between. The CDR3 has 13 residues. CDR3 nucleotides: TGTGCCAGCAGTCAACTACGCTGGGAGACCCAGTACTTC. This gives the protein CASSQLRWETQYF.

This clone was observed a handful of times. CDR3 sequence (DNA): TGCGCCAGCAGCGCGACGGCGACTCATGGCTACACCTTC. Amino acid sequence: CASSATATHGYTF. V gene TRBV5-1 combines with J gene TRBJ1-2; D uncertain. Germline CDR1 is SGHRS and CDR2 is YFSETQ. CDR3 length: 13 residues. With 4 bases removed from V and 6 bases from J, the gap between germline ends came to 13 bases.

The chain combines TRBV6-5 with TRBJ2-3, with 8 positions matching TRBD2. The length of the CDR3 is 14 residues. V shed 7 bases, J shed 3 bases, and the junction held 6 bases outside the gene matches. Germline V gene data show CDR1 as MNHEY and CDR2 as SVGAGI. The CDR3 DNA sequence: TGTGCCAGCACGGGAGCGGGGGCAACAGATACGCAGTATTTT. It translates to CASTGAGATDTQYF.

This sequence joins TRBV6-5 and TRBJ1-1; 7 bases are shared with TRBD1. The V segment lost 5 bases and the J segment 4 bases; nucleotides outside the gene matches: 4. The CDR3 runs 13 residues. The V gene's germline CDR1 is MNHEY and CDR2 SVGAGI. The CDR3 DNA reads TGTGCCAGCAGTCGACAGGGTACCACTGAAGCTTTCTTT. Residues: CASSRQGTTEAFF.

This clone has a single count. The V call is TRBV10-2, the J call TRBJ2-7; D is uncertain. CDR3 length: 11 amino acids. Trimming left V 4 bases short and J 3 bases short, with 4 bases between. The V gene's germline CDR1 is WSHSY and CDR2 SAAADI. The CDR3 region is CASSALYEQYF. The CDR3 DNA is TGCGCCAGCAGTGCCCTCTACGAGCAGTACTTC.

The rearrangement links TRBV25-1 to TRBJ2-7; D is perhaps TRBD2 (6 bases). This CDR3 comprises 13 residues. Germline CDR1 MGHDK, CDR2 SYGVNS. Trimming cost V 2 bases and J 2 bases, with 7 bases left between them. CDR3 sequence: CASSEGGTYEQYF. The DNA for the CDR3 is TGTGCCAGCAGTGAAGGGGGGACCTACGAGCAGTACTTC.

This clone was detected a few times. The J gene is TRBJ1-5, the V gene TRBV7-9, with a tentative D call TRBD1 (5 bases). Germline-derived CDR1 and CDR2 are SEHNR and FQNEAQ (reference sequence). V was cut by 6 bases and J by 10 bases, with 19 bases left in between. This CDR3 is built from 14 residues. This CDR3 is CASRGVGAFEPQHF. The CDR3 nucleotides read TGTGCCAGCAGAGGGGTTGGGGCTTTCGAACCCCAGCATTTT.

The V and J genes are TRBV19 and TRBJ1-5; D is perhaps TRBD1 (5 bases). The CDR3 has 14 residues. Deletions cut 4 bases from V and 6 bases from J, with 13 bases between. CDR1 and CDR2 from the germline V gene are LNHDA and SQIVND (reference sequence). CDR3 bases: TGTGCCAGTAGTACAGGGCGACTTGGTCAGCCCCAGCATTTT. Its protein is CASSTGRLGQPQHF.

The rearrangement joins TRBV6-6 to TRBJ2-7; 7 bases line up with TRBD1. The V gene's germline CDR1 is MNHNY and CDR2 SVGAGI (reference sequence). With 6 bases clipped from V and 5 bases from J, the junction kept 10 bases outside the gene matches. The CDR3 has 14 amino acids. The CDR3 sequence: CASSSTGNFNEQYF. The CDR3 region has the DNA TGTGCCAGCAGCTCGACAGGGAATTTTAACGAGCAGTACTTC.

The chain carries TRBV5-1 and TRBJ2-1; 10 positions agree with TRBD2. Germline assignment: CDR1 SGHRS and CDR2 YFSETQ. This CDR3 comprises 18 residues. Trimming cost V 0 bases and J 3 bases; bases outside gene matches: 9. CDR3 bases: TGCGCCAGCAGCTTGGGTGGGACTAGCGCCTTCAACTACAATGAGCAGTTCTTC. Amino acids: CASSLGGTSAFNYNEQFF.

The chain combines TRBV7-2 with TRBJ2-1; D gene uncertain. CDR1 and CDR2 (germline): SGHTA, FQGNSA. The CDR3 sequence is 15 residues long. The V gene lost 5 bases and the J gene lost 4 bases, with 15 bases spanning the gap. The CDR3 is CASSISAGQYNEQFF. Written as DNA, the CDR3 is TGTGCCAGCAGCATCTCCGCAGGCCAATACAATGAGCAGTTCTTC.

This rearrangement joins TRBV13 to TRBJ1-1; TRBD1 aligns across 10 bases. The CDR3 loop spans 16 amino acids. Germline values: CDR1 PRHDT, CDR2 FYEKMQ (reference sequence). The junction had 8 bases not matched to a gene; V was cut back by 3 bases and J by 4 bases. The CDR3 here is CASSFRQGAPVTEAFF. For the CDR3, the DNA is TGTGCCAGCAGCTTCCGACAGGGGGCCCCGGTCACTGAAGCTTTCTTT.

This clone was seen a few times. The rearrangement links TRBV14 to TRBJ1-1, with no clear D. Germline V gives CDR1 SGHDN, CDR2 FVKESK. This CDR3 spans 13 amino acids. Trimming cost V 1 base and J 2 bases, with 5 bases left between them. The CDR3 reads CASSQVINTEAFF. The CDR3 nucleotides are TGTGCCAGCAGCCAAGTGATAAACACTGAAGCTTTCTTT.

V is TRBV18 and J is TRBJ1-2; 7 bases are a match to TRBD1. The V segment lost 2 bases and the J segment 5 bases; nucleotides outside the gene matches: 5. There are 14 residues in the CDR3. The germline V gene has CDR1 KGHSH and CDR2 LQKENI. CDR3 bases: TGTGCCAGCTCACCAGGACAGGCCTATTATGGCTACACCTTC. Translation gives CASSPGQAYYGYTF.

The chain couples TRBV11-2 to TRBJ2-3; D unresolved. Germline V gene sequence: CDR1 SGHAT, CDR2 FQNNGV. Trimming took 6 bases from V and 4 from J, leaving 11 bases between them. CDR3 length: 13 residues. The CDR3 protein is CASSPDPSDTQYF. The CDR3 nucleotides are TGTGCCAGCAGTCCCGACCCATCAGATACGCAGTATTTT.

This rearrangement joins TRBV5-1 to TRBJ1-2, with 7 bases identical to TRBD1. The CDR3 runs 14 residues. V shed 1 base and J 4 bases; nucleotides not matched to a gene: 4. From germline, CDR1 is SGHRS and CDR2 YFSETQ. CDR3 sequence (DNA): TGCGCCAGCAGCTTGTCGGGACAGAGCTATGGCTACACCTTC. Its protein is CASSLSGQSYGYTF.

V is TRBV4-1 and J is TRBJ2-3; D is uncertain. The germline gives CDR1 MGHRA, CDR2 YSYEKL. Trimming removed 1 base from V and 5 bases from J, with 10 bases in between. CDR3 size: 14 residues. DNA for the CDR3: TGCGCCAGCAGCCAAGGCGACCTCATAGATACGCAGTATTTT. Amino acids: CASSQGDLIDTQYF.

This chain connects TRBV11-2 to TRBJ2-7; 7 nucleotides line up with TRBD1. The germline V gene encodes CDR1 SGHAT and CDR2 FQNNGV. J gave up 5 bases and V 1 base, and 11 bases lay outside the gene matches. The CDR3 extends over 16 amino acids. CDR3 region: CASSLVPTGTRDEQYF. CDR3 nucleotide sequence: TGTGCCAGCAGCTTAGTCCCGACAGGGACGCGGGACGAGCAGTACTTC.

In DNA form, the CDR3 reads TGTGCCAGCAGCTACCTAGACAGGCGGCGTGTTGGCTACACCTTC. Residues: CASSYLDRRRVGYTF. The chain carries TRBV6-5 and TRBJ1-2, with D tentatively TRBD1 (6 bases). The germline CDR1 and CDR2 sequences are MNHEY and SVGAGI. Trimming took off 6 bases at V and 7 bases at J, with 21 bases between the two ends. CDR3 size: 15 residues.